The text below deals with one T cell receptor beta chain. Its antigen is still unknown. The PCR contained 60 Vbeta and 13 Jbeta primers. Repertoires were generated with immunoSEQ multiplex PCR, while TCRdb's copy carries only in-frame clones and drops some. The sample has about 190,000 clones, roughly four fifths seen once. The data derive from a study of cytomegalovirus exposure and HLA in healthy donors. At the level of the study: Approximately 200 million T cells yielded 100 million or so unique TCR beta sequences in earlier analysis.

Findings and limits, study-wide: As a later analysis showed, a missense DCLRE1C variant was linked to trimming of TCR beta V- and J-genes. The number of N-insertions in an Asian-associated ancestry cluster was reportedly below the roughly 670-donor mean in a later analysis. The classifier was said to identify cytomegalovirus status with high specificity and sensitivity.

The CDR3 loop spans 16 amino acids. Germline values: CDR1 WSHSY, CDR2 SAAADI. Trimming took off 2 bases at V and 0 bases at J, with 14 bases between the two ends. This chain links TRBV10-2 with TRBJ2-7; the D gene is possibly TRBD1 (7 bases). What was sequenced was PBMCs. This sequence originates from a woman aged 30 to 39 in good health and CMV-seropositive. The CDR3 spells CASSEAGQRPSYEQYF. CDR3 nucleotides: TGCGCCAGCAGTGAGGCGGGACAGAGACCCTCCTACGAGCAGTACTTC.